This T cell receptor beta chain was profiled in a study of radiation and T cells in renal cell carcinoma. Study summary: Nephrectomy followed 15 Gy stereotactic body radiation by 4 weeks. Study observations and caveats: From baseline, blood top tumor clonotypes peaked at 2 weeks post-radiation. Baseline intratumoral clonotype presence is unknown without pretreatment biopsies.

CDR1 MNHNS and CDR2 SASEGT come from the germline V gene. CDR3 length equals 14 residues. Trimming shortened V by 1 base and J by 8 bases, and 14 bases separated the two germline ends. The method was immunoSEQ multiplex PCR; TCRdb's version includes in-frame clones alone and lacks a portion of them. The sample consists of tens of thousands of clones, around three quarters of them appearing once. As for this clone: Its matching antigen is unknown.

Time point given: blood 2 weeks post-SBRT. The sample's treatment: 15 Gy SBRT to primary tumor, nephrectomy 4 weeks later. The tumor was a clear cell renal cell carcinoma. The source of this sequence is a man in his sixties with renal cell carcinoma. The V gene is TRBV6-1, the J gene TRBJ1-2; possible D gene TRBD1, 5 bases. The material was blood, obtained from a patient whose treatment included radiotherapy and nephrectomy. The CDR3 coding sequence is TGTGCCAGCAGTGAAGAGGGACGGGGAAGCGGCTACACCTTC. Translated: CASSEEGRGSGYTF.